Each of the 31 T cell receptor beta chains below was sequenced from the same sample in a study of blood T cell repertoires in COVID-19. Clones were read by immunoSEQ multiplex PCR, and TCRdb kept only the in-frame ones, dropping some. This sample carries some 95,000 clones, approximately 90% of them seen once, and the ten largest clones take about 2.5%. The specimen was peripheral blood. All receptors derive from a human donor with active COVID-19. The donor label of this sample is uncertain.

The V and J genes are TRBV3-1 (or the pseudogene TRBV3-2) and TRBJ2-5; 9 positions agree with TRBD2. Germline-derived CDR1 and CDR2 are LGHDT and YNNKEL (reference sequence). The V and J ends lost 1 base and 2 bases, in that order; junction bases with no gene match: 5. This CDR3 region has 16 residues. The CDR3 is CASSQGVAGAQETQYF. CDR3 DNA sequence: TGTGCCAGCAGCCAAGGGGTAGCGGGGGCACAAGAGACCCAGTACTTC.

The rearrangement uses TRBV6-5 and TRBJ2-5; 11 nucleotides agree with TRBD2. The CDR3 contains 15 residues. V was clipped by 7 bases and J by 5 bases; unmatched bases: 9. Looked up from germline, CDR1 is MNHEY and CDR2 is SVGAGI. CDR3 DNA: TGTGCCAGCATGAGGGGGACTAGCGGAAGTGAGACCCAGTACTTC. This gives the protein CASMRGTSGSETQYF.

The rearrangement uses TRBV11-2 and TRBJ2-5; 9 positions match TRBD1. This CDR3 comprises 16 residues. The junction had 8 bases not matched to a gene; V was cut back by 2 bases and J by 4 bases. CDR1 SGHAT and CDR2 FQNNGV come from the germline V gene. The CDR3 DNA reads TGTGCCAGCAGCTTAACTGGGACAGGGTCGGTAGAGACCCAGTACTTC. This sequence encodes CASSLTGTGSVETQYF.

The chain employs TRBV27 and TRBJ1-5, with D possibly being TRBD1 (5 bases). V lost 2 bases and J lost 6, with 11 bases in between. This CDR3 spans 14 amino acids. Germline V gives CDR1 MNHEY, CDR2 SMNVEV (reference sequence). CDR3 sequence: CASSLQGRAQPQHF. In DNA form, the CDR3 reads TGTGCCAGCAGTTTACAGGGCAGGGCTCAGCCCCAGCATTTT.

This clone was seen only once. The rearrangement uses TRBV6-5 and TRBJ1-1; D ambiguous. Germline V lookup: CDR1 MNHEY, CDR2 SVGAGI. This CDR3 spans 12 amino acids. Trimming removed 8 bases from V and 1 base from J, with 8 bases in between. The DNA for the CDR3 is TGTGCCAGCTCTCGAGGGAACACTGAAGCTTTCTTT. Amino acids: CASSRGNTEAFF.

In DNA form, the CDR3 reads TGTGCCAGCTCACAGAGACAGGGTGGGGAGAACACTGAAGCTTTCTTT. This encodes CASSQRQGGENTEAFF. This chain links TRBV18 with TRBJ1-1, with TRBD1 matching over 7 bases. Germline V gene sequence: CDR1 KGHSH, CDR2 LQKENI. V shed 4 bases, J shed 1 base, and the junction held 9 bases outside the gene matches. The CDR3 runs to 16 residues.

The chain recombines TRBV7-3 with TRBJ2-2; unclear D gene. Germline V lookup: CDR1 SGHTA, CDR2 FQGTGA. V was cut by 2 bases and J by 6 bases, with 7 bases left in between. The CDR3 sequence is 13 residues long. CDR3 region: CASSLQIPGELFF. The CDR3 nucleotides read TGTGCCAGCAGCTTACAGATTCCCGGGGAGCTGTTTTTT.

The chain joins TRBV27 to TRBJ2-1, with 13 bases matching TRBD2. Germline CDR1 MNHEY, CDR2 SMNVEV (reference sequence). Trimming took 4 bases from V and 0 from J; bases not matched to a gene: 12. There are 20 residues in the CDR3. The DNA of the CDR3 is TGTGCCAGCAGTTCACCGGGACTAGCGGGGTTTCTCAGCTCCTACAATGAGCAGTTCTTC. It codes for CASSSPGLAGFLSSYNEQFF.

The V and J genes are TRBV24-1 and TRBJ1-3; 9 bases match TRBD1. Germline-derived CDR1 and CDR2 are KGHDR and SFDVKD. The V segment lost 4 bases and the J segment 4 bases; nucleotides outside the gene matches: 10. The CDR3 spans 17 residues. The CDR3 here is CATSELPRDREGNTIYF. Written as DNA, the CDR3 is TGTGCCACCAGTGAACTCCCTCGGGACAGGGAGGGAAACACCATATATTTT.

This chain connects TRBV15 to TRBJ2-5; 7 bases fit TRBD2. V dropped 6 bases and J dropped 4; count of bases not matched to a gene: 5. The germline CDR1 and CDR2 sequences are LNHNV and YYDKDF (reference sequence). This CDR3 region has 13 residues. The CDR3 bases are TGTGCCACCAGTCGGGGGGATGCAGAGACCCAGTACTTC. Protein sequence: CATSRGDAETQYF.

This sequence joins TRBV6-2 or TRBV6-3 and TRBJ1-1; 10 bases are shared with TRBD1. This CDR3 is 17 amino acids long. With V trimmed by 2 bases and J by 2 bases, 8 bases remained unmatched. CDR1 is MNHEY and CDR2 is SVGEGT in the germline V gene. CDR3 amino acids: CASSYIPGQGSNTEAFF. The CDR3 DNA reads TGTGCCAGCAGTTACATACCGGGACAGGGGAGTAACACTGAAGCTTTCTTT.

The gene calls are TRBV7-2 and TRBJ2-7; 7 positions match TRBD1. The CDR3 extends over 13 amino acids. CDR1 is SGHTA and CDR2 is FQGNSA in the germline V gene. V gave up 5 bases and J gave up 2 bases; unmatched junction bases: 3. Here the CDR3 reads CASSRDSPYEQYF. The CDR3 DNA follows: TGTGCCAGCAGCCGGGACAGCCCCTACGAGCAGTACTTC.

The chain has TRBV5-4 and TRBJ1-1; D remains ambiguous. This CDR3 contains 12 residues. The ends were cut back, 0 bases at V and 3 bases at J, with 3 bases in the middle. The germline V gene encodes CDR1 SGHNT and CDR2 YYREEE (reference sequence). As DNA, the CDR3 is TGTGCCAGCAGCTTGGCGGACACTGAAGCTTTCTTT. Translating gives CASSLADTEAFF.

CDR3 loop: CASSRLTEETQYF. DNA of the CDR3: TGTGCCAGCAGCCGCTTGACAGAGGAGACCCAGTACTTC. The V call is TRBV14, the J call TRBJ2-5, with a weak D call TRBD1 (5 bases). Trimming took 4 bases from V and 5 from J, leaving 11 bases between them. The CDR3 runs 13 residues. Germline CDR1 is SGHDN and CDR2 is FVKESK. Filled out from reference TRBV14 and TRBJ2-5, the complete variable domain reads EAGVTQFPSHSVIEKGQTVTLRCDPISGHDNLYWYRRVMGKEIKFLLHFVKESKQDESGMPNNRFLAERTGGTYSTLKVQPAELEDSGVYFCASSRLTEETQYFGPGTRLLVL.

The V gene is TRBV5-4, the J gene TRBJ1-6; 8 bases line up with TRBD1. Germline-derived CDR1 and CDR2 are SGHNT and YYREEE (reference sequence). This CDR3 has 16 residues. The junction had 7 bases not matched to a gene; V was cut back by 4 bases and J by 4 bases. In DNA form, the CDR3 reads TGTGCCAGCAGCCGCGCTCGGGACAGGTATAATTCACCCCTCCACTTT. Translated, it gives CASSRARDRYNSPLHF.

This clone has a handful of counts. The CDR3 protein is CASSRAAGPFYGYTF. The CDR3 bases are TGTGCCAGCAGTCGCGCGGCAGGGCCCTTCTATGGCTACACCTTC. The chain carries TRBV16 and TRBJ1-2; a weak D match, TRBD1 (5 bases). This CDR3 is built from 15 residues. Trimming pared 6 bases from V and 4 bases from J, leaving 18 bases between. Germline assignment: CDR1 KGHSY and CDR2 FQNENV. Full variable domain (remainder filled in from reference TRBV16 and TRBJ1-2): GEEVAQTPKHLVRGEGQKAKLYCAPIKGHSYVFWYQQVLKNEFKFLISFQNENVFDETGMPKERFSAKCLPNSPCSLEIQATKLEDSAVYFCASSRAAGPFYGYTFGSGTRLTVV.

CDR3 DNA: TGTGCCAGCAGCCCCTCCGGGACGACAGGGGAGAGGGATGGCTACACCTTC. Protein: CASSPSGTTGERDGYTF. The rearrangement links TRBV7-2 to TRBJ1-2; 8 bases agree with TRBD1. With V trimmed by 5 bases and J by 6 bases, 17 bases remained unmatched. Germline assignment: CDR1 SGHTA and CDR2 FQGNSA. The CDR3 totals 17 residues.

V is TRBV10-3 and J is TRBJ1-1, with 7 bases that match TRBD1. V lost 7 bases and J lost 1; bases outside the gene matches: 12. Germline assignment: CDR1 ENHRY and CDR2 SYGVKD. There are 16 residues in the CDR3. The CDR3 spells CAIMSGQGGGNTEAFF. CDR3 nucleotide sequence: TGTGCCATCATGTCTGGTCAGGGGGGTGGGAACACTGAAGCTTTCTTT.

Points on this clone: A junction end diverges from the germline sequence, so it may reflect a read error. This chain uses TRBV7-7 with TRBJ2-3; 10 nucleotides match TRBD2. From germline, CDR1 is SSHAT and CDR2 FNYEAQ (reference sequence). CDR3 length equals 19 residues. CDR3 sequence (DNA): TGTGCTAGCAGCTTAGGTCCTAGCGGGGGACAGTCTAGCACAGATACGCAGTATTTT. The encoded protein is CASSLGPSGGQSSTDTQYF.

The genes are TRBV6-1 and TRBJ1-2, with D tentatively TRBD1 (5 bases). The CDR3 spans 15 residues. Trimming cost V 1 base and J 3 bases, with 12 bases left between them. The germline V gene encodes CDR1 MNHNS and CDR2 SASEGT. The CDR3 loop is CASSEVMGPDYGYTF. As DNA, the CDR3 is TGTGCCAGCAGTGAAGTAATGGGGCCCGACTATGGCTACACCTTC.

The chain couples TRBV3-1 (or the pseudogene TRBV3-2) to TRBJ2-3; D gene ambiguous. This CDR3 is 14 amino acids long. The germline CDR1 and CDR2 sequences are LGHDT and YNNKEL (reference sequence). Trimming took off 2 bases at V and 5 bases at J, with 11 bases between the two ends. DNA of the CDR3: TGTGCCAGCAGCCAACGGGTCCGGGTAGATACGCAGTATTTT. It codes for CASSQRVRVDTQYF.

The V and J genes are TRBV5-1 and TRBJ2-5; the match to TRBD2 covers 14 bases. The V and J ends lost 5 bases and 2 bases, in that order; junction bases with no gene match: 5. The germline gives CDR1 SGHRS, CDR2 YFSETQ. The CDR3 runs to 16 residues. This chain's CDR3 is CASSLWTSGRQETQYF. CDR3 coding DNA: TGCGCCAGCAGTTTATGGACTAGCGGGAGGCAAGAGACCCAGTACTTC.

J is TRBJ1-2 and V is TRBV24-1; 7 bases are a match to TRBD1. Germline V lookup: CDR1 KGHDR, CDR2 SFDVKD. The CDR3 length is 12 residues. The J segment lost 7 bases and the V segment lost 9 bases, leaving 7 bases of the junction unmatched. CDR3 region: CATRGGEGGYTF. The CDR3 region has the DNA TGTGCCACCCGAGGGGGCGAGGGTGGCTACACCTTC.

The chain links TRBV12-3 or TRBV12-4 to TRBJ1-3; no clear D. The V gene lost 4 bases and the J gene lost 3 bases, with 7 bases spanning the gap. CDR3 size: 13 residues. CDR3: CASSSNLGNTIYF. CDR3 bases: TGTGCCAGCAGTTCTAACCTTGGAAACACCATATATTTT.

This clone has more than one count but fewer than ten. CDR3 sequence reads: CASGTGEELFF. In DNA form, the CDR3 reads TGCGCCAGCGGGACAGGGGAGGAGCTGTTTTTT. V and J are TRBV5-1 and TRBJ2-2; 10 nucleotides match TRBD1. Looked up from germline, CDR1 is SGHRS and CDR2 is YFSETQ. Trimming at V came to 7 bases and at J to 10 bases, leaving 1 base not matched to a gene. The CDR3 is made up of 11 amino acids.

CDR3: CATSRELEGASTDTQYF. In nucleotides, the CDR3 is TGTGCCACCAGCAGGGAACTCGAGGGGGCGAGCACAGATACGCAGTATTTT. This chain joins TRBV15 and TRBJ2-3, with TRBD1 identical over 7 bases. The trim removed 3 bases at V and 0 bases at J, leaving 9 bases unmatched. CDR1 is LNHNV and CDR2 is YYDKDF in the germline V gene (reference sequence). The CDR3 extends over 17 amino acids.

The chain recombines TRBV6-2 or TRBV6-3 with TRBJ1-5; 7 nucleotides align to TRBD1. The trim removed 4 bases at V and 3 bases at J, leaving 9 bases unmatched. CDR3 length: 16 residues. The germline CDR1 and CDR2 sequences are MNHEY and SVGEGT. CDR3 DNA sequence: TGTGCCAGCAGTTCCTCAGGGGGGACAGACAATCAGCCCCAGCATTTT. Translating gives CASSSSGGTDNQPQHF.

The chain combines TRBV3-1 (or the pseudogene TRBV3-2) with TRBJ2-1; TRBD2 matches 11 bases. Germline V gene lookup returns CDR1 LGHDT and CDR2 YNNKEL (reference sequence). V trimming: 5 bases; J trimming: 3 bases; junction bases outside the gene matches: 0. The CDR3 totals 14 residues. The CDR3 sequence is CASSGTSGYNEQFF. The CDR3 bases are TGTGCCAGCAGCGGGACTAGCGGCTACAATGAGCAGTTCTTC.

The chain is built from TRBV10-1 and TRBJ2-3; the match to TRBD2 covers 8 bases. Germline V gene sequence: CDR1 WNHNN, CDR2 SYGVQD (reference sequence). The CDR3 covers 15 residues. The V gene end was trimmed by 2 bases and the J gene end by 6 bases; junction bases not matched to a gene: 7. CDR3 sequence reads: CASSESGGAADTQYF. In DNA, the CDR3 is TGCGCCAGCAGTGAGAGCGGGGGTGCGGCCGATACGCAGTATTTT.

The V call is TRBV25-1, the J call TRBJ2-7; a possible D gene is TRBD1 (7 bases). This CDR3 has 16 amino acids. V gave up 3 bases and J gave up 0 bases, with 15 bases separating them. Germline CDR1 and CDR2: MGHDK and SYGVNS. This CDR3 is CASSDPGGQNSYEQYF. The CDR3, as DNA: TGTGCCAGCAGTGATCCCGGGGGACAGAACTCCTACGAGCAGTACTTC.

The chain employs TRBV2 and TRBJ2-6; a possible D gene is TRBD1 (6 bases). Deletions cut 6 bases from V and 1 base from J, with 19 bases between. CDR3 length: 18 amino acids. The germline V gene encodes CDR1 SNHLY and CDR2 FYNNEI. The CDR3 DNA is TGTGCCAGCAGACAACCGACAGGCGGCGGGTCTGGGGCCAACGTCCTGACTTTC. This translates into CASRQPTGGGSGANVLTF.